This paragraph covers one T cell receptor (beta chain) sequence. J was trimmed by 3 bases and V by 8 bases; bases with no gene match: 4. Germline V gene sequence: CDR1 SGDLS, CDR2 YYNGEE. This CDR3 spans 12 amino acids. Per the authors' pipeline: Quantification of nucleated cells was approximated via reference gene primer amplification. TCRdb's copy holds only in-frame clones and misses some; the assay was immunoSEQ multiplex PCR. D and trimming were read from the DNA, whereas the V and J calls and clone size are those reported in that table. In the table there are some 120,000 clones, approximately 85% of which are singletons. The data originate from a study of blood T cell repertoires in COVID-19. Study-level information: COVID-19 samples collected from the United States, Italy and Spain covered acute and convalescent phases. Sources were T cells, B-cell-depleted T cells, or PBMCs; the material itself was cDNA or gDNA.

The clonotype comes from a man aged 65-85 years with acute or convalescent COVID-19. The chain has TRBV9 and TRBJ2-7, with 8 bases fitting TRBD1. Sample: peripheral blood. This CDR3 reads CASGTGSYEQYF. CDR3 nucleotides: TGTGCCAGTGGGACAGGAAGCTACGAGCAGTACTTC.